Listed here are 21 T cell receptor beta chains from one sample, sequenced in a study of CD8+ T cells in alopecia areata. Following extraction, RNA underwent reverse transcription to cDNA, which served as the sequencing template. Profiling relied on immunoSEQ multiplex PCR, and the TCRdb table lists in-frame clones only, not all of them. Of about 100,000 clones listed, roughly 84% are singletons. Treatment described: oral pan-JAK inhibitor, 5-10 mg twice daily. The input for sequencing was CD8+ T cells sorted from blood, taken at week 24, from a patient treated with tofacitinib. The receptors derive from a human donor with alopecia areata.

The CDR3 spells CASSPTDSFEQYF. CDR3 nucleotides: TGTGCCAGCAGCCCGACGGACAGTTTCGAGCAGTACTTC. The gene calls are TRBV28 and TRBJ2-7; D is possibly TRBD1 (6 bases). The germline V gene has CDR1 MDHEN and CDR2 SYDVKM. CDR3 length equals 13 residues. V lost 6 bases, J lost 6 bases, and 15 bases lay in between.

The V and J genes are TRBV6-1 and TRBJ2-5; tentatively, D is TRBD1 (6 bases). The CDR3 has 15 amino acids. V dropped 7 bases and J dropped 4 bases, with 19 bases sitting between them. Looked up from germline, CDR1 is MNHNS and CDR2 is SASEGT. Here the CDR3 DNA reads TGTGCCAGCACCAAAAATATAGGGGGTGGAGAGACCCAGTACTTC. Translated: CASTKNIGGGETQYF.

The chain employs TRBV11-2 and TRBJ2-2; weak D call: TRBD1 (5 bases). The CDR3 has 15 amino acids. V dropped 2 bases and J dropped 4 bases, with 11 bases sitting between them. CDR1 SGHAT and CDR2 FQNNGV come from the germline V gene. The CDR3: CASSLTGAVTGELFF. The CDR3 nucleotides are TGTGCCAGCAGCTTAACTGGGGCGGTCACCGGGGAGCTGTTTTTT.

The chain recombines TRBV7-9 with TRBJ2-1; D may be TRBD1 or TRBD2 (5 bases each). Germline values: CDR1 SEHNR, CDR2 FQNEAQ (reference sequence). Trimming shortened V by 5 bases and J by 5 bases, and 22 bases separated the two germline ends. This CDR3 spans 17 amino acids. The chain's CDR3 is CASSPLGVGDRNNEQFF. CDR3 nucleotide sequence: TGTGCCAGCAGCCCACTTGGTGTGGGGGATCGGAACAATGAGCAGTTCTTC.

The chain couples TRBV2 to TRBJ2-4; TRBD1 agrees at 10 bases. Per the germline V gene, CDR1 is SNHLY and CDR2 is FYNNEI. CDR3 length equals 15 residues. The V and J ends lost 8 bases and 2 bases, in that order; junction bases with no gene match: 6. CDR3 region: CASARTGGSKNIQYF. CDR3 bases: TGTGCCAGCGCCCGGACAGGGGGTTCCAAAAACATTCAGTACTTC.

This clone was seen a single time. Compared with germline, one end of the junction differs, possibly owing to a read error. The rearrangement joins TRBV7-7 to TRBJ2-2; D remains unclear. The CDR3 has 12 residues. The germline V gene has CDR1 SSHAT and CDR2 FNYEAQ (reference sequence). In DNA, the CDR3 is TGTGCTAGCAGCTCCCACCTCGGGGAGCTGTTTTTT. Translated, it gives CASSSHLGELFF.

This chain joins TRBV4-1 and TRBJ1-2; unclear D gene. This CDR3 is 15 amino acids long. CDR1 MGHRA and CDR2 YSYEKL come from the germline V gene. V lost 0 bases, J lost 3 bases, and 11 bases lay in between. The CDR3 sequence: CASSQDTSEDYGYTF. The CDR3 DNA is TGCGCCAGCAGCCAAGACACCTCCGAGGACTATGGCTACACCTTC.

This sequence joins TRBV29-1 and TRBJ1-1; 7 bases match TRBD1. Looked up from germline, CDR1 is SQVTM and CDR2 is ANQGSEA. Trimming removed 6 bases from V and 10 bases from J; junction bases left unmatched: 11. The CDR3 is made up of 12 amino acids. CDR3 sequence (DNA): TGCAGCGTCTTACAGGGGACCAGGGGAGCTTTCTTT. It is translated as CSVLQGTRGAFF.

The chain employs TRBV7-6 and TRBJ2-7; 9 bases fit TRBD1. The CDR3 runs 15 residues. Trimming took 5 bases from V and 4 from J; bases not matched to a gene: 9. CDR1 is SGHVS, CDR2 FNYEAQ, per germline. CDR3 residues: CASSPGQGRNYEQYF. CDR3 in DNA: TGTGCCAGCAGCCCAGGACAGGGGAGAAATTACGAGCAGTACTTC. Complete variable domain (other parts from reference TRBV7-6 and TRBJ2-7): GAGVSQSPRYKVTKRGQDVALRCDPISGHVSLYWYRQALGQGPEFLTYFNYEAQQDKSGLPNDRFSAERPEGSISTLTIQRTEQRDSAMYRCASSPGQGRNYEQYFGPGTRLTVT.

The genes are TRBV5-1 and TRBJ2-1, with TRBD1 matching over 7 bases. The germline V gene has CDR1 SGHRS and CDR2 YFSETQ. There are 15 residues in the CDR3. After removal of 3 bases from V and 4 bases from J, the junction contained 7 bases not matched to a gene. CDR3 protein: CASSWDRGDYNEQFF. CDR3 sequence (DNA): TGCGCCAGCAGCTGGGACAGAGGGGATTACAATGAGCAGTTCTTC.

The chain joins TRBV7-6 to TRBJ2-3, with D maybe TRBD2 (6 bases). CDR3 length: 14 residues. V lost 1 base and J lost 3, with 8 bases in between. Germline V lookup: CDR1 SGHVS, CDR2 FNYEAQ. DNA for the CDR3: TGTGCCAGCAGCTTAGGGGCGGGAACAGATACGCAGTATTTT. Encoded protein: CASSLGAGTDTQYF.

The chain has TRBV11-3 and TRBJ1-3; D is ambiguous. The CDR3 contains 17 residues. Germline values: CDR1 SGHNT, CDR2 YENEEA. Trimming shortened V by 5 bases and J by 3 bases, and 20 bases separated the two germline ends. CDR3 sequence: CASSPWRRGVIGNTIYF. The CDR3 DNA reads TGTGCCAGCAGCCCATGGCGTCGGGGAGTGATTGGAAACACCATATATTTT.

The genes are TRBV27 and TRBJ2-5; no definite D call. The CDR3 spans 14 residues. From germline, CDR1 is MNHEY and CDR2 SMNVEV (reference sequence). V was cut by 5 bases and J by 2 bases, with 12 bases left in between. The CDR3 DNA sequence: TGTGCCAGCAGTCCACGGGTGGCTCAAGAGACCCAGTACTTC. It translates to CASSPRVAQETQYF.

The chain uses TRBV4-2 and TRBJ2-2, with D possibly being TRBD2 (5 bases). V gave up 0 bases and J gave up 1 base, with 12 bases separating them. The CDR3 contains 17 residues. Germline V gene data show CDR1 as LGHNA and CDR2 as YNFKEQ. CDR3 DNA sequence: TGTGCCAGCAGCCAAGATTATAGGACTTGGAACACCGGGGAGCTGTTTTTT. Its translation: CASSQDYRTWNTGELFF.

The gene calls are TRBV14 and TRBJ2-1; TRBD2 agrees at 8 bases. Germline lookup yields CDR1 SGHDN and CDR2 FVKESK. The ends lost 10 bases at V and 6 bases at J; junction bases unmatched: 8. CDR3 length: 13 residues. The CDR3 loop is CATALGGANEQFF. As DNA, the CDR3 is TGTGCCACTGCCCTCGGGGGGGCCAATGAGCAGTTCTTC. Complete variable domain (other parts from reference TRBV14 and TRBJ2-1): EAGVTQFPSHSVIEKGQTVTLRCDPISGHDNLYWYRRVMGKEIKFLLHFVKESKQDESGMPNNRFLAERTGGTYSTLKVQPAELEDSGVYFCATALGGANEQFFGPGTRLTVL.

This chain joins TRBV4-3 and TRBJ1-2; the match to TRBD1 covers 7 bases. The V gene's germline CDR1 is LGHNA and CDR2 YSLEER. Losses at the gene ends were 5 bases for V and 0 bases for J; bases not matched to a gene: 6. The CDR3 is 15 amino acids. CDR3 loop: CASSFGTETNYGYTF. CDR3 DNA: TGCGCCAGCAGCTTCGGGACAGAGACTAACTATGGCTACACCTTC.

The chain uses TRBV15 and TRBJ2-3; 10 bases agree with TRBD1. The CDR3 runs 15 residues. Trimming took 4 bases from V and 4 from J; bases not matched to a gene: 5. Germline lookup yields CDR1 LNHNV and CDR2 YYDKDF (reference sequence). The CDR3 spells CATSTGTGVADTQYF. CDR3 nucleotides: TGTGCCACCAGCACCGGGACAGGGGTGGCAGATACGCAGTATTTT.

The V gene is TRBV6-5, the J gene TRBJ1-1; TRBD1 is a possible D gene (6 bases). Per the germline V gene, CDR1 is MNHEY and CDR2 is SVGAGI. The CDR3 loop spans 13 amino acids. V was clipped by 4 bases and J by 4 bases, with 10 bases between them. The CDR3 reads CASSWGDITEAFF. CDR3 bases: TGTGCCAGCAGTTGGGGGGACATCACTGAAGCTTTCTTT.

CDR3 in DNA: TGCAGCGCCTCTGCATTGCTTGGGTACACAGATACGCAGTATTTT. Its protein product is CSASALLGYTDTQYF. The chain is built from TRBV29-1 and TRBJ2-3, with D uncertain. Germline CDR1 is SQVTM and CDR2 is ANQGSEA. The CDR3 is 15 amino acids. The V gene lost 7 bases and the J gene lost 2 bases, with 19 bases spanning the gap.

J is TRBJ2-3 and V is TRBV6-5; no reliable D call. The length of the CDR3 is 15 residues. Germline lookup yields CDR1 MNHEY and CDR2 SVGAGI. V lost 2 bases to trimming and J lost 2 bases, with 11 bases between them. CDR3 protein: CASSYAPLYTDTQYF. The CDR3 DNA reads TGTGCCAGCAGTTACGCCCCACTATACACAGATACGCAGTATTTT.

This chain links TRBV7-6 with TRBJ2-7; no clear D gene. The ends were cut back, 6 bases at V and 5 bases at J, with 14 bases in the middle. From germline, CDR1 is SGHVS and CDR2 FNYEAQ. The CDR3 length is 13 residues. The CDR3 bases are TGTGCCAGCAGTCATAGTATTAGTCACGAGCAGTACTTC. This codes for CASSHSISHEQYF.